The clone carrying this T cell receptor beta chain was detected only a few times. Its target is not known. Assay: immunoSEQ multiplex PCR; the TCRdb copy retains only in-frame clones and omits some. The sample carries tens of thousands of clones, 85% to 90% recorded once. These data are taken from a study of OX40 agonist ivuxolimab in advanced cancers. As for the study in general: Dose-escalation patients suffered from hepatocellular carcinoma, melanoma, renal cell or head and neck cancer.

Study findings and constraints: Part of the nonresponder group also had normalized T-cell clonal expansion that was low. By week 6 at 0.1 to 3.0 mg/kg, blood CD4+ and CD8+ T cells had expanded clonally. The antigens recognized by the expanded peripheral T cells, that is their antigen specificity, were not determined.

The receptor's source is an adult with an advanced solid tumor such as melanoma, head and neck, liver or kidney cancer. Sequencing was performed on CD4+ or CD8+ T cells sorted from blood, taken in a trial of the OX40 agonist ivuxolimab.

This chain's CDR3 is CASSPGTREQYF. CDR3 sequence (DNA): TGTGCCAGCAGCCCAGGGACTCGAGAGCAGTACTTC. This chain uses TRBV5-6 with TRBJ2-7, with D maybe TRBD2 (6 bases). Trimming pared 4 bases from V and 7 bases from J, leaving 12 bases between. There are 12 residues in the CDR3. Germline CDR1 is SGHDT and CDR2 is YYEEEE.